These T cell receptor beta chains were read from a single sample in a study of tumor and adjacent non-tumor tissue in lung cancer. TCRdb re-called the multiplex PCR reads with MiXCR, one entry per CDR3 protein. The sample has around 86,000 distinct CDR3 sequences; roughly 72% are singletons. Sequenced material: lung tumor tissue. These receptors were obtained from a woman in her forties with non-small cell lung cancer. Each CDR3 is given with its conserved first and last residue. D genes are given only for firm matches. For some rows the clone size is stated as once, few or many, or as a class when expanded; others skip it.

v_call,d_call,clone_size,j_call,cdr3_nt,cdr3_aa
TRBV29-1,TRBD2,.,TRBJ2-1,TGCGGCGTGACTAGCGGCTTTTCTTACAATGGGCAGTTCTTC,CGVTSGFSYNGQFF
TRBV20-1,.,.,TRBJ2-5,TGCAGTGCTCAGGCTCTGGTGGGAGGCGGAGAGACCCAGTGCTTC,CSAQALVGGGETQCF
TRBV20-1,TRBD2,.,TRBJ2-7,TGCAGTGCTTTGACTAGCGGGGGAGGGCTAGGCGAGCAGTACTTC,CSALTSGGGLGEQYF
TRBV7-9,.,.,TRBJ2-2,TGTGCCACCCCGCGGGGCGAGGGGAACACCGGGGAGCTGTTCTTT,CATPRGEGNTGELFF
TRBV11-1,TRBD2,.,TRBJ2-6,TGTGCCAGCAGCTTAACTAGCGGGAGCACTGGGGCCAACGTCCTGACATTC,CASSLTSGSTGANVLTF
TRBV11-2,.,.,TRBJ2-2,TGTGCCAGCAGTTTCGGTGGGAAGCTGTTTTTT,CASSFGGKLFF
TRBV20-1,TRBD1,.,TRBJ2-1,TGCAGTCCCGACAGGGGCGGCTCCTACAATGAGCAGTTCTTC,CSPDRGGSYNEQFF
TRBV11-2,.,.,TRBJ2-7,TGTACCAGCAGCCGGCCAGTGTTCGAGCAGTACTTC,CTSSRPVFEQYF
TRBV11-3,.,.,TRBJ2-2,TGTGCCAGCAGTCCACGGGGGAACACCGGGGAGCTGTTGTTT,CASSPRGNTGELLF
TRBV6-5,.,.,TRBJ2-1,TGTGCCAGCAGTTACAGTGTGGGGGTAAATCAGTTCTTC,CASSYSVGVNQFF
TRBV6-1,.,few,TRBJ2-1,TGTGCCCTGGGGCGGGGCGCCGAGAATGAGCAGTTCTTC,CALGRGAENEQFF
TRBV6-5,TRBD1,.,TRBJ1-6,TGTGCCAGCTATTACTCCGGGGACAGGGTTTCCAATAATTCACCCCTCCACTTC,CASYYSGDRVSNNSPLHF
TRBV11-2,.,.,TRBJ2-4,TGTACCAGCCTGGACCGACAGAGAAGGAACATCCAGTACTTC,CTSLDRQRRNIQYF
TRBV28,.,.,TRBJ1-5,TGTGCCTGCAGCCGTGGGAGCCAGCTCCAGCATTTT,CACSRGSQLQHF
TRBV4-2,.,.,TRBJ1-3,TGTGCCAGCGGCCAGAGCCTCCTCCGCGCCTCTGGAAACACCATATATTTT,CASGQSLLRASGNTIYF
TRBV11-2,TRBD1,.,TRBJ1-2,TGTCTCAGCAGCTCAGAGTTGGGACAGGGCTATGGCTACACCTTC,CLSSSELGQGYGYTF
TRBV24-1,.,.,TRBJ2-3,TGTGCCACCAGTGCGACCACCGGAGATACGCAGTATTTT,CATSATTGDTQYF
TRBV7-8,TRBD2,few,TRBJ2-3,TGTGCCAGCAGCCGTAGGACTAGCGGGGGGCTGGACACAGATACGCAGTATTTT,CASSRRTSGGLDTDTQYF
TRBV14,.,.,TRBJ2-1,TGTGCCAGCGGCCATAGCGGTACCTACAATGAGCAGTTATTC,CASGHSGTYNEQLF
TRBV10-3,.,few,TRBJ1-5,TGTGCCATCAGTGATAAAGGGGATACGCAGCATTTT,CAISDKGDTQHF
TRBV6-5,.,.,TRBJ1-2,TGTGCAAGCAGTTACGGGGCAGGGTTTGTCTATGGCTACACCTTC,CASSYGAGFVYGYTF
TRBV5-1,.,.,TRBJ1-2,TGCGCCAGCAGCTCGGGGAGTTACAATACTAACTATAGCTACACCTTC,CASSSGSYNTNYSYTF
TRBV7-2,.,.,TRBJ2-2,TGTGCCAGCAGCTTCGATCGACGCAACAGGGGGGAGCTGTTTTTT,CASSFDRRNRGELFF
TRBV6-6,.,.,TRBJ2-3,TGTGCCAGCAGTTACGGAAGAGGGGAGACGGGTACGCAGTATTTT,CASSYGRGETGTQYF
TRBV20-1,.,.,TRBJ2-1,TGCAGTGTTATGGTTAGCTCGAATGAGCAGTTCTTC,CSVMVSSNEQFF
TRBV6-6,TRBD1,.,TRBJ1-1,TGTGCCAGTATGACAGGGAGATCCCAAGCTTTCTTT,CASMTGRSQAFF
TRBV29-1,.,.,TRBJ2-7,TGCAGCGCCATGACATCTGGGACCGACACTCCCTACGAGCAGTACTTC,CSAMTSGTDTPYEQYF
TRBV7-8,TRBD2,.,TRBJ2-1,TGTGCCAGCAGTGACCGGGGACTAGCCACTCATGGCTTC,CASSDRGLATHGF